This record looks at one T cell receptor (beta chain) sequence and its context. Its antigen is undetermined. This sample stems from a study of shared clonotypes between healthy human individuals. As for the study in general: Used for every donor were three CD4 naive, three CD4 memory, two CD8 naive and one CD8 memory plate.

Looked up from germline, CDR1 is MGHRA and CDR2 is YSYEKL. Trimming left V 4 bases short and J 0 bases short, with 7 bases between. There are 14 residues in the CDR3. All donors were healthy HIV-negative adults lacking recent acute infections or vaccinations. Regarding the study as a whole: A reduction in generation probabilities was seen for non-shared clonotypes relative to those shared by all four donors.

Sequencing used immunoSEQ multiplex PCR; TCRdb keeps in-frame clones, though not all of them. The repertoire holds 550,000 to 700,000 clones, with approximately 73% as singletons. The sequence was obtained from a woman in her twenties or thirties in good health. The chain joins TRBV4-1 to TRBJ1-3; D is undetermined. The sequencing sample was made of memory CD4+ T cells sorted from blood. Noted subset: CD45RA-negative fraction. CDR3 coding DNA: TGCGCCAGCAGCCGAATCATCTCTGGAAACACCATATATTTT. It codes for CASSRIISGNTIYF.